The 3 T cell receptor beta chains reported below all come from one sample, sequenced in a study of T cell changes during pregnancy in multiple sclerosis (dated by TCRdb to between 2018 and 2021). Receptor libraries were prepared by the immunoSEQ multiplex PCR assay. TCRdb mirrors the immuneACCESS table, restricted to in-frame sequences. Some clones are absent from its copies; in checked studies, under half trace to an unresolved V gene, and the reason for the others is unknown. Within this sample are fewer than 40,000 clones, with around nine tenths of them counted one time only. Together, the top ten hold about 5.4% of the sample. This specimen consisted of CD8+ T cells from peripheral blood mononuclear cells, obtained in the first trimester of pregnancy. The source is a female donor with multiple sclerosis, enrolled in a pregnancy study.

The CDR3 DNA reads as TGTGCCAGCAGTGAGATCGGACAGGACAATCAGCCCCAGCATTTT. It yields the protein CASSEIGQDNQPQHF. This sequence joins TRBV2 and TRBJ1-5; the match to TRBD1 covers 7 bases. The CDR3 length is 15 residues. V lost 3 bases, J lost 3 bases, and 5 bases stayed unmatched. The V gene's germline CDR1 is SNHLY and CDR2 FYNNEI.

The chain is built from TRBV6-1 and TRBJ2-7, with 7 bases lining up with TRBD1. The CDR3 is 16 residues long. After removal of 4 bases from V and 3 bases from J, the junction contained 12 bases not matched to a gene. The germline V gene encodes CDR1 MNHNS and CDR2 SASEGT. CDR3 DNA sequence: TGTGCCAGCAGTGGCCCCTTAGGGGGCCTTCTCTACGAGCAGTACTTC. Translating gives CASSGPLGGLLYEQYF.

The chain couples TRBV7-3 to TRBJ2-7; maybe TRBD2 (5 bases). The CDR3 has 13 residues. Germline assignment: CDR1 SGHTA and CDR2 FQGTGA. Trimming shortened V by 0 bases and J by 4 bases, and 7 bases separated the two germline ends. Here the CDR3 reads CASSLTGGYEQYF. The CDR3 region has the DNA TGTGCCAGCAGCTTAACTGGAGGTTACGAGCAGTACTTC.